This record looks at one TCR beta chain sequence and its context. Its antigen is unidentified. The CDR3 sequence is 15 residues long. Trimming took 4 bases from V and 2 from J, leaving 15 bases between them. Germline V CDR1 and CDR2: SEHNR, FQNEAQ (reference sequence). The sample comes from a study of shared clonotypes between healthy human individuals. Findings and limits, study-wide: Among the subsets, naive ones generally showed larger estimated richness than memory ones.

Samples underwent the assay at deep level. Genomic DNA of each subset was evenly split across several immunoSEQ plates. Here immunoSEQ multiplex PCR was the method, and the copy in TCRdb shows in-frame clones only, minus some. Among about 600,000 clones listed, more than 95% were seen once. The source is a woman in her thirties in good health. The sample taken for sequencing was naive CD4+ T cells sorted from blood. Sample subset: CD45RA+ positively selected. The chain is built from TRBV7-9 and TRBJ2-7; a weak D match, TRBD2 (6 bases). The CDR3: CASSSQAGLTYEQYF. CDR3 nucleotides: TGTGCCAGCAGCTCTCAAGCGGGTCTTACCTACGAGCAGTACTTC.